This T cell receptor (beta chain) was identified during a study of cytomegalovirus exposure and HLA in healthy donors. Study summary: The use of the same platform for the approximately 130 validation repertoires and the 600 to 800 first-cohort repertoires was reported by a later analysis.

Some clones are missing from TCRdb's copy, which holds only in-frame ones; the method was immunoSEQ multiplex PCR. This table has under 150,000 clones, about nine tenths appearing once. CDR1 is MNHEY, CDR2 SMNVEV, per germline (reference sequence). The CDR3 totals 17 residues. Trimming removed 5 bases at V and 1 base at J, with 19 bases between. This clone has only one observation. What it recognizes is unknown. Study-level findings and limits: It was reported that the classifier diagnosed cytomegalovirus status with high specificity and sensitivity in both the original and validation cohorts. Specificity of three CMV-associated chains for CMV antigens was verified in vitro.

The sequenced sample consisted of PBMCs. This sequence originates from a man between 18 and 35 years old in good health and CMV-seronegative. V and J are TRBV27 and TRBJ2-3; D may be TRBD1 (6 bases). The CDR3 spells CASSPWATGKGTDTQYF. As DNA, the CDR3 is TGTGCCAGCAGTCCATGGGCCACAGGGAAGGGCACAGATACGCAGTATTTT.